What follows are 28 T cell receptor beta chains derived from one specimen sequenced in a study of blood T cell repertoires in COVID-19 (dated by TCRdb to 2018 to 2020). Library creation used the immunoSEQ multiplex PCR assay. Sourced from immuneACCESS, this table was stored by TCRdb with only in-frame sequences that have V and J called. A share of the clones is absent; for the studies checked, an unresolved V gene accounts for under half, and the remainder has no known explanation. The sample has a few hundred thousand clones on record, about four fifths of them singletons. Of the sample, less than 5.5% falls within the top ten clones. Material: PBMCs or T cells enriched from blood (not recorded which). The receptor source for this set is a man in his forties or fifties who had been exposed to COVID-19.

This clone has just a few counts. The chain has TRBV10-3 and TRBJ2-7; D call uncertain. The ends were cut back, 3 bases at V and 7 bases at J, with 13 bases in the middle. Germline lookup yields CDR1 ENHRY and CDR2 SYGVKD. CDR3 size: 13 residues. The DNA of the CDR3 is TGTGCCATCAGTGATACGCGATCACGAGAGCAGTACTTC. Its protein is CAISDTRSREQYF.

The chain is built from TRBV30 and TRBJ1-4; D unresolved. Trimming left V 4 bases short and J 7 bases short, with 13 bases between. The CDR3 spans 13 residues. Germline CDR1 is GTSNPN and CDR2 is SVGIG (reference sequence). CDR3 residues: CAWTPPVGEKLFF. CDR3 sequence (DNA): TGTGCCTGGACTCCCCCGGTTGGTGAAAAACTGTTTTTT.

V and J are TRBV15 and TRBJ1-1; D call uncertain. V lost 8 bases, J lost 12 bases, and 19 bases lay in between. Germline V lookup: CDR1 LNHNV, CDR2 YYDKDF (reference sequence). This CDR3 comprises 12 residues. CDR3 residues: CATEIDLGRPFF. CDR3 nucleotides: TGTGCCACCGAAATAGACCTCGGCAGGCCTTTCTTT. The full variable domain, completed using reference TRBV15 and TRBJ1-1, is DAMVIQNPRYQVTQFGKPVTLSCSQTLNHNVMYWYQQKSSQAPKLLFHYYDKDFNNEADTPDNFQSRRPNTSFCFLDIRSPGLGDTAMYLCATEIDLGRPFFGQGTRLTVV.

This clone turned up a few times. The V and J genes are TRBV7-9 and TRBJ2-1; TRBD2 matches at 13 bases. V lost 3 bases, J lost 5 bases, and 13 bases stayed unmatched. The CDR3 is 19 amino acids. Germline V gene data show CDR1 as SEHNR and CDR2 as FQNEAQ (reference sequence). The chain's CDR3 is CASSLSGTSGIPLNNEQFF. CDR3 nucleotide sequence: TGTGCCAGCAGCTTGTCCGGGACTAGCGGGATACCGCTCAACAATGAGCAGTTCTTC.

V usage is TRBV6-5 and J usage is TRBJ1-1; TRBD1 matches at 7 bases. Trimming cost V 8 bases and J 8 bases; bases outside gene matches: 8. This CDR3 comprises 12 residues. The V gene's germline CDR1 is MNHEY and CDR2 SVGAGI. CDR3 sequence reads: CASDRDQREAFF. CDR3 in DNA: TGTGCCAGCGACAGGGACCAAAGAGAAGCTTTCTTT.

The CDR3 reads CASSWGESSYEQYF. In DNA form, the CDR3 reads TGTGCCAGTAGTTGGGGGGAAAGCTCCTACGAGCAGTACTTC. The V call is TRBV19, the J call TRBJ2-7, with a possible D match to TRBD2 (6 bases). This CDR3 has 14 residues. V gave up 5 bases and J gave up 0 bases, with 11 bases separating them. Germline CDR1 reads LNHDA; CDR2 reads SQIVND (reference sequence).

The table lists this clone with a count of one. The chain has TRBV2 and TRBJ2-2; 8 nucleotides agree with TRBD2. J was trimmed by 6 bases and V by 6 bases; bases with no gene match: 3. CDR3 length: 13 residues. Germline V lookup: CDR1 SNHLY, CDR2 FYNNEI. The CDR3 sequence is CASRREEAGELFF. CDR3 DNA: TGTGCCAGCAGGCGGGAGGAGGCCGGGGAGCTGTTTTTT.

The chain is built from TRBV19 and TRBJ1-6; perhaps TRBD1 as D (6 bases). This CDR3 comprises 19 residues. Germline CDR1 is LNHDA and CDR2 is SQIVND (reference sequence). Trimming left V 0 bases short and J 14 bases short, with 29 bases between. For the CDR3, the DNA is TGTGCCAGTAGTATAGACCCCCCGAGACAGGCTTACCTTTTGAAGACCCTCCACTTT. It is translated as CASSIDPPRQAYLLKTLHF.

V gene TRBV6-5 combines with J gene TRBJ2-3; 9 bases are shared with TRBD2. There are 15 residues in the CDR3. The V and J ends lost 7 bases and 2 bases, in that order; junction bases with no gene match: 7. CDR1 is MNHEY, CDR2 SVGAGI, per germline. The CDR3: CASTPSGTDTDTQYF. The CDR3 nucleotides are TGTGCCAGCACCCCTAGCGGGACCGACACAGATACGCAGTATTTT.

The J gene is TRBJ1-1, the V gene TRBV30, with D unresolved. V was trimmed by 4 bases and J by 6 bases, leaving 15 bases between them. Germline lookup yields CDR1 GTSNPN and CDR2 SVGIG (reference sequence). The CDR3 spans 13 residues. The CDR3 loop is CAWNRRQSAEAFF. The CDR3 DNA sequence: TGTGCCTGGAATCGGAGGCAGTCTGCTGAAGCTTTCTTT. The full variable domain, completed using reference TRBV30 and TRBJ1-1, is SQTIHQWPATLVQPVGSPLSLECTVEGTSNPNLYWYRQAAGRGLQLLFYSVGIGQISSEVPQNLSASRPQDRQFILSSKKLLLSDSGFYLCAWNRRQSAEAFFGQGTRLTVV.

This chain links TRBV5-1 with TRBJ1-2, with TRBD1 identical over 11 bases. V lost 3 bases, J lost 6 bases, and 1 base stayed unmatched. The CDR3 length is 13 residues. Germline V gene data show CDR1 as SGHRS and CDR2 as YFSETQ. The CDR3 DNA reads as TGCGCCAGCAGCTCGGGACAGGGGGATGGCTACACCTTC. This codes for CASSSGQGDGYTF.

The rearrangement links TRBV6-5 to TRBJ1-2; possibly TRBD1 for D (5 bases). CDR3 length: 11 residues. CDR1 and CDR2 from the germline V gene are MNHEY and SVGAGI. Between the trimmed V and J ends, which lost 6 bases and 8 bases, there was a span of 10 bases. CDR3: CASSRGVGYTF. As DNA, the CDR3 is TGTGCCAGCAGCCGGGGGGTCGGCTACACCTTC.

The V gene is TRBV20-1, the J gene TRBJ2-4, with unresolved D. Germline V CDR1 and CDR2: DFQATT, SNEGSKA (reference sequence). This CDR3 is 9 amino acids long. The CDR3 DNA sequence: TGCAACGGCAAAAACATTCAGTACTTC. It translates to CNGKNIQYF.

This chain links TRBV19 with TRBJ1-5, with D tentatively TRBD1 (6 bases). The length of the CDR3 is 13 residues. Trimming pared 5 bases from V and 6 bases from J, leaving 11 bases between. Germline V gene data show CDR1 as LNHDA and CDR2 as SQIVND (reference sequence). The CDR3 bases are TGTGCCAGTAGTTCAGGGGCAGTTCAGCCCCAGCATTTT. Its translation is CASSSGAVQPQHF.

The J gene is TRBJ2-1, the V gene TRBV11-3, with TRBD1 identical over 7 bases. The CDR3 covers 14 residues. CDR1 is SGHNT and CDR2 is YENEEA in the germline V gene. Trimming removed 1 base from V and 8 bases from J; junction bases left unmatched: 5. CDR3 DNA sequence: TGTGCCAGCAGCTTAGGACGAGGGGGCGATGAGCAGTTCTTC. Protein sequence: CASSLGRGGDEQFF.

This chain joins TRBV10-3 and TRBJ2-3; TRBD2 agrees at 7 bases. Trimming removed 6 bases from V and 5 bases from J; junction bases left unmatched: 11. Germline CDR1 is ENHRY and CDR2 is SYGVKD. CDR3 length: 15 amino acids. In nucleotides, the CDR3 is TGTGCCATCAGATACAGCGGGACCAACAAAGATACGCAGTATTTT. Translated, it gives CAIRYSGTNKDTQYF.

This clone was observed a few times. This rearrangement joins TRBV18 to TRBJ2-2, with 7 bases aligning to TRBD2. The CDR3 has 16 amino acids. Germline assignment: CDR1 KGHSH and CDR2 LQKENI. Losses at the gene ends were 3 bases for V and 5 bases for J; bases not matched to a gene: 9. CDR3 region: CASSPGGGRVTGELFF. CDR3 bases: TGTGCCAGCTCACCGGGTGGCGGGAGAGTTACCGGGGAGCTGTTTTTT.

The chain has TRBV6-1 and TRBJ2-7, with 16 positions matching TRBD2. This CDR3 is built from 16 residues. The trim removed 3 bases at V and 6 bases at J, leaving 5 bases unmatched. Germline assignment: CDR1 MNHNS and CDR2 SASEGT. The CDR3 DNA sequence: TGTGCCAGCAGTGATGGGACTAGCGGGAGGGGGAGCGAGCAGTACTTC. Translation gives CASSDGTSGRGSEQYF.

This chain uses TRBV3-1 (or the pseudogene TRBV3-2) with TRBJ2-5; no reliable D call. The CDR3 consists of 14 residues. Germline CDR1 is LGHDT and CDR2 is YNNKEL (reference sequence). The germline V and J ends were trimmed by 1 base and 2 bases, with 8 bases remaining between them. Written as DNA, the CDR3 is TGTGCCAGCAGCCAAGTCCCAGGACAAGAGACCCAGTACTTC. This sequence encodes CASSQVPGQETQYF.

The chain combines TRBV7-9 with TRBJ1-1; 7 nucleotides match TRBD1. CDR3 length equals 12 residues. Trimming took 4 bases from V and 5 from J; bases not matched to a gene: 1. Germline V CDR1 and CDR2: SEHNR, FQNEAQ (reference sequence). The CDR3 reads CASSYRGTEAFF. DNA of the CDR3: TGTGCCAGCAGCTACAGGGGAACTGAAGCTTTCTTT.

This chain joins TRBV29-1 and TRBJ2-5; D remains unclear. Trimming cost V 1 base and J 5 bases, with 8 bases left between them. The CDR3 runs 12 residues. Germline V CDR1 and CDR2: SQVTM, ANQGSEA. The CDR3 loop reads CSVEGGVETQYF. The DNA for the CDR3 is TGCAGCGTTGAAGGCGGCGTCGAGACCCAGTACTTC.

The rearrangement uses TRBV4-2 and TRBJ1-2; 8 nucleotides match TRBD1. The trim removed 1 base at V and 8 bases at J, leaving 6 bases unmatched. Germline CDR1 LGHNA, CDR2 YNFKEQ. This CDR3 region has 14 residues. CDR3 sequence (DNA): TGTGCCAGCAGCCAAGTGGAGGACAGGGTCGGCTACACCTTC. Translation: CASSQVEDRVGYTF.

The gene calls are TRBV9 and TRBJ2-1; 7 nucleotides match TRBD2. The CDR3 is made up of 14 amino acids. CDR1 and CDR2 (germline): SGDLS, YYNGEE. V gave up 4 bases and J gave up 1 base; unmatched junction bases: 2. The CDR3 protein is CASSSRESYNEQFF. CDR3 DNA sequence: TGTGCCAGCAGCTCGCGGGAGTCCTACAATGAGCAGTTCTTC.

The V and J genes are TRBV27 and TRBJ1-1, with a tentative D call TRBD1 (5 bases). Trimming stripped 5 bases from V and 4 bases from J, with 8 bases between. The CDR3 extends over 12 amino acids. Looked up from germline, CDR1 is MNHEY and CDR2 is SMNVEV (reference sequence). CDR3 nucleotide sequence: TGTGCCAGCAGTGGGGGGAGCACTGAAGCTTTCTTT. Its protein is CASSGGSTEAFF.

J is TRBJ2-4 and V is TRBV7-2, with a possible D match to TRBD2 (7 bases). V lost 1 base, J lost 16 bases, and 14 bases lay in between. The CDR3 contains 12 residues. Germline V gene sequence: CDR1 SGHTA, CDR2 FQGNSA. Written as DNA, the CDR3 is TGTGCCAGCAGCTTAGAGGGGGGGACGGGCTACTTC. Amino acid sequence: CASSLEGGTGYF.

The rearrangement joins TRBV3-1 (or the pseudogene TRBV3-2) to TRBJ1-5, with a possible D match to TRBD1 (5 bases). The CDR3 covers 14 residues. Between the trimmed V and J ends, which lost 3 bases and 3 bases, there was a span of 9 bases. CDR1 and CDR2 from the germline V gene are LGHDT and YNNKEL (reference sequence). CDR3 sequence reads: CASSQWDSNQPQHF. The CDR3 nucleotides are TGTGCCAGCAGCCAGTGGGACTCCAATCAGCCCCAGCATTTT.

The V gene is TRBV9, the J gene TRBJ2-4, with D maybe TRBD2 (5 bases). The CDR3 runs to 14 residues. Germline assignment: CDR1 SGDLS and CDR2 YYNGEE. The germline V and J ends were trimmed by 0 bases and 6 bases, with 10 bases remaining between them. CDR3 in amino acids: CASSVDGVGNIQYF. The CDR3 bases are TGTGCCAGCAGCGTAGACGGGGTTGGAAACATTCAGTACTTC.

In this sample, this clone turned up a few times. The chain carries TRBV11-2 and TRBJ1-2; unclear D gene. CDR3 length: 13 amino acids. Deletions cut 6 bases from V and 0 bases from J, with 8 bases between. The germline V gene encodes CDR1 SGHAT and CDR2 FQNNGV. Here the CDR3 reads CASRPLTNYGYTF. The CDR3 DNA is TGTGCCAGCAGACCACTTACTAACTATGGCTACACCTTC.